A single sample gave rise to the 18 T cell receptor beta chains below, sequenced in a study of Graves' ophthalmopathy and Graves' hyperthyroidism. The sequenced template was RNA, covering the TCR beta CDR3 region. First-round RT-PCR employed HTBI primers, with a second-round multiplex PCR after it. MiXCR, applied by TCRdb to the multiplex PCR reads, yields one record per CDR3 protein. The sample shows over 450,000 distinct CDR3 sequences, 14% of them seen only once. The sample was blood. These receptors were collected from a woman in her thirties with Graves' ophthalmopathy.

The chain carries TRBV29-1 and TRBJ2-7; a weak D match, TRBD2 (5 bases). The length of the CDR3 is 12 residues. V gave up 8 bases and J gave up 6 bases, with 17 bases separating them. Germline-derived CDR1 and CDR2 are SQVTM and ANQGSEA. CDR3 DNA sequence: TGCAGCATTGGTCCTGGTCGGGGCGAGCAGTACTTC. This translates into CSIGPGRGEQYF.

This chain joins TRBV6-1 and TRBJ1-2; unclear D gene. CDR1 is MNHNS and CDR2 is SASEGT in the germline V gene. This CDR3 is built from 13 residues. Trimming stripped 10 bases from V and 4 bases from J, with 16 bases between. The CDR3 sequence is CATTREEPYGYTF. In DNA form, the CDR3 reads TGTGCCACCACACGGGAGGAGCCCTATGGCTACACCTTC.

The chain is built from TRBV12-3 or TRBV12-4 and TRBJ1-1; D unresolved. V was pared by 3 bases and J by 7 bases, with 12 bases between. This CDR3 contains 13 residues. CDR3 residues: CASSFRSGNEAFF. The CDR3 DNA is TGTGCCAGCAGTTTTCGTTCGGGAAATGAAGCTTTCTTT.

The J gene is TRBJ2-2, the V gene TRBV2, with 16 nucleotides matching TRBD2. The CDR3 length is 15 residues. The trim removed 8 bases at V and 6 bases at J, leaving 3 bases unmatched. The germline CDR1 and CDR2 sequences are SNHLY and FYNNEI. This chain's CDR3 is CASVGLAGGSGELFF. The CDR3 nucleotides are TGTGCCAGCGTGGGACTAGCGGGAGGGTCCGGGGAGCTGTTTTTT.

V is TRBV11-1 and J is TRBJ1-1; D gene ambiguous. The CDR3 extends over 17 amino acids. Trimming took 4 bases from V and 4 from J, leaving 22 bases between them. Germline V CDR1 and CDR2: SGHAT, FQDESV (reference sequence). The CDR3 sequence is CASSSRFIRVDGTEAFF. The CDR3 DNA reads TGTGCCAGCAGCTCCCGTTTTATCCGGGTCGATGGCACTGAAGCTTTCTTT.

V and J are TRBV12-3 or TRBV12-4 and TRBJ1-1; 8 bases line up with TRBD1. The CDR3 covers 14 residues. V was clipped by 3 bases and J by 3 bases; unmatched bases: 3. This CDR3 reads CASSFRGPDTEAFF. CDR3 bases: TGTGCCAGCAGTTTCAGGGGGCCTGACACTGAAGCTTTCTTT.

This clonotype has ten or more counts. This chain joins TRBV9 and TRBJ2-7, with 9 bases aligning to TRBD2. Germline assignment: CDR1 SGDLS and CDR2 YYNGEE. The CDR3 spans 15 residues. V trimming: 9 bases; J trimming: 3 bases; junction bases outside the gene matches: 13. Written as DNA, the CDR3 is TGTGCCACCTGGGCCGTTAGCGGGAGCGACTACGAGCAGTACTTC. It is translated as CATWAVSGSDYEQYF.

This clonotype was observed at least ten times. The J gene is TRBJ1-5, the V gene TRBV24-1; D unclear. CDR1 is KGHDR and CDR2 is SFDVKD in the germline V gene. The CDR3 runs 13 residues. V was shortened by 5 bases and J by 4 bases, with 8 bases between the two germline ends. The CDR3 DNA reads as TGTGCCACCAGTGTATCAGGTAATCAGCCCCAGCATTTT. Translated, it gives CATSVSGNQPQHF.

In its sample, this clonotype was seen many times. The chain combines TRBV28 with TRBJ2-2, with D possibly TRBD2 on 6 matching bases. Germline CDR1 reads MDHEN; CDR2 reads SYDVKM. This CDR3 contains 16 residues. V lost 6 bases and J lost 4, with 18 bases in between. Written as DNA, the CDR3 is TGTGCCAGCAGGACGCTGCGGAGGGAACTCACCGGGGAGCTGTTTTTT. This codes for CASRTLRRELTGELFF.

This clonotype has ten or more counts. This chain uses TRBV7-9 with TRBJ2-7; D perhaps matches TRBD2 (6 bases). Germline V gene sequence: CDR1 SEHNR, CDR2 FQNEAQ (reference sequence). V was trimmed by 2 bases and J by 5 bases, leaving 7 bases between them. The CDR3 has 12 amino acids. The CDR3 region is CASSLSGDEQYF. Written as DNA, the CDR3 is TGTGCCAGCAGCTTATCGGGAGACGAGCAGTACTTC.

This clonotype was seen once. A single base separates this from a much larger clone, so it may be a read error. The chain recombines TRBV12-3 or TRBV12-4 with TRBJ2-7; D uncertain. This CDR3 is 13 amino acids long. For the CDR3, the DNA is TGTGCCAGCAGTTGGTCAGGAGCCTACGAGCAGTGCTTC. Amino acids: CASSWSGAYEQCF.

This clonotype was detected ten times or more. V usage is TRBV12-3 or TRBV12-4 and J usage is TRBJ1-2; TRBD1 might be the D (5 bases). This CDR3 is 11 amino acids long. V shed 7 bases and J shed 7 bases, with 10 bases lying between them. This CDR3 reads CASTMGGGYTF. The CDR3 DNA reads TGTGCCAGCACTATGGGGGGTGGCTACACCTTC.

This clonotype appeared many times. The gene calls are TRBV6-5 and TRBJ1-2; D is perhaps TRBD1 (6 bases). Per the germline V gene, CDR1 is MNHEY and CDR2 is SVGAGI. The CDR3 has 15 residues. Deletions cut 5 bases from V and 4 bases from J, with 17 bases between. The CDR3 region has the DNA TGTGCCAGCAGTCCATTCCAGGACAGTTCCTATGGCTACACCTTC. This translates into CASSPFQDSSYGYTF.

This clonotype was picked up one time. A read error is possible here, since a much larger clone lies one base away. This chain links TRBV4-1 with TRBJ1-2; D gene ambiguous. The germline gives CDR1 MGHRA, CDR2 YSYEKL. This CDR3 comprises 14 residues. For the CDR3, the DNA is TGCGCCAGCTGCCACATACCGGTCATCTATGGCTACACCTTC. It yields the protein CASCHIPVIYGYTF.

The V and J genes are TRBV27 and TRBJ2-2; D is undetermined. V was trimmed by 0 bases and J by 3 bases, leaving 5 bases between them. Germline loops: CDR1 MNHEY, CDR2 SMNVEV (reference sequence). The CDR3 covers 14 residues. CDR3 DNA: TGTGCCAGCAGTTTATCCCTTTACACCGGGGAGCTGTTTTTT. Amino acid sequence: CASSLSLYTGELFF.

The chain recombines TRBV12-3 or TRBV12-4 with TRBJ2-7; possibly TRBD1 for D (6 bases). CDR3 length: 14 residues. V lost 5 bases and J lost 0, with 11 bases in between. The DNA of the CDR3 is TGTGCCAGCAGTCTGGGGGACACCTCCTACGAGCAGTACTTC. Residues: CASSLGDTSYEQYF.

A word on this clonotype: Compared with germline, one end of the junction differs, possibly owing to a read error. The V and J genes are TRBV6-2 or TRBV6-3 and TRBJ2-1; D is perhaps TRBD1 (6 bases). The CDR3 extends over 10 amino acids. Germline loops: CDR1 MNHEY, CDR2 SVGEGT. The CDR3 region is CASRNPGENF. The CDR3 DNA sequence: TGTGCCAGCAGGAACCCAGGGGAAAACTTC.

This chain links TRBV3-1 with TRBJ2-7; D ambiguous. The ends were cut back, 4 bases at V and 5 bases at J, with 9 bases in the middle. From germline, CDR1 is LGHDT and CDR2 YNNKEL (reference sequence). The CDR3 totals 12 residues. The chain's CDR3 is CASSPSVHEQYF. CDR3 nucleotides: TGTGCCAGCAGCCCGTCAGTGCACGAGCAGTACTTC.